Each of the 24 T cell receptor beta chains below was sequenced from the same sample in a study of T cell repertoires in cytomegalovirus infection. Via MiXCR, TCRdb re-called the reads, giving one row per CDR3 protein. Seen here are about 260,000 distinct CDR3 sequences, roughly 13% observed once, and the top ten hold 8.8%. Sequenced input: PBMCs. The receptors stem from a human donor in good health (CMV status not recorded). Some clones in this sample may be carry-over from other donors' samples.

This clonotype was found many times. The rearrangement uses TRBV7-2 and TRBJ2-2; 13 bases are shared with TRBD2. The CDR3 extends over 17 amino acids. Trimming took 5 bases from V and 4 from J; bases not matched to a gene: 7. Germline CDR1 reads SGHTA; CDR2 reads FQGNSA. CDR3 DNA: TGTGCCAGCAGCCTCGGACTAGCGGGAGTGGGCACCGGGGAGCTGTTTTTT. Its translation: CASSLGLAGVGTGELFF.

This clonotype was observed a handful of times. This chain connects TRBV15 to TRBJ2-3; no clear D gene. V was pared by 3 bases and J by 0 bases, with 10 bases between. Germline lookup yields CDR1 LNHNV and CDR2 YYDKDF (reference sequence). The CDR3 is 15 residues long. The CDR3: CATSSGSTSTDTQYF. The CDR3 nucleotides read TGTGCCACCAGCAGCGGGTCCACTAGCACAGATACGCAGTATTTT.

In its sample, this clonotype was seen a few times. The rearrangement links TRBV20-1 to TRBJ2-3; no firm D call. Looked up from germline, CDR1 is DFQATT and CDR2 is SNEGSKA (reference sequence). The CDR3 is 11 residues long. Trimming left V 6 bases short and J 5 bases short, with 9 bases between. The CDR3 here is CSAQTGDTQYF. The CDR3 nucleotides are TGCAGTGCCCAGACTGGAGATACGCAGTATTTT.

This clonotype was counted a few times. The chain carries TRBV9 and TRBJ1-2; perhaps TRBD1 as D (5 bases). V was shortened by 3 bases and J by 3 bases, with 12 bases between the two germline ends. The CDR3 is 14 residues long. CDR1 is SGDLS and CDR2 is YYNGEE in the germline V gene. This chain's CDR3 is CASSGRGPYYGYTF. The CDR3 DNA sequence: TGTGCCAGCAGCGGAAGGGGTCCTTACTATGGCTACACCTTC.

The rearrangement uses TRBV7-2 and TRBJ1-1; D is undetermined. The CDR3 totals 15 residues. V shed 5 bases and J shed 4 bases, with 17 bases lying between them. Germline CDR1 and CDR2: SGHTA and FQGNSA. This CDR3 reads CASSLSRTGRTEAFF. CDR3 nucleotides: TGTGCCAGCAGCCTTTCTAGGACGGGTCGCACTGAAGCTTTCTTT.

J is TRBJ2-1 and V is TRBV9; weak D call: TRBD2 (6 bases). The ends were cut back, 0 bases at V and 7 bases at J, with 14 bases in the middle. CDR3 length: 15 amino acids. Germline V CDR1 and CDR2: SGDLS, YYNGEE. The CDR3 here is CASSVGPAGGNEQFF. In nucleotides, the CDR3 is TGTGCCAGCAGCGTAGGCCCAGCGGGCGGGAATGAGCAGTTCTTC.

This clonotype was counted many times. V is TRBV5-1 and J is TRBJ2-5; 15 bases are shared with TRBD2. This CDR3 has 17 amino acids. With V trimmed by 5 bases and J by 5 bases, 10 bases remained unmatched. Germline V gives CDR1 SGHRS, CDR2 YFSETQ. The CDR3 protein is CASRFGLAGGPMETQYF. Written as DNA, the CDR3 is TGCGCCAGCAGGTTCGGACTAGCGGGGGGGCCGATGGAGACCCAGTACTTC.

To note about this clonotype: It may be a read error: a sequence one base away is much more abundant. The chain uses TRBV7-2 and TRBJ1-5; D gene ambiguous. The CDR3 totals 14 residues. Germline V gene sequence: CDR1 SGHTA, CDR2 FQGNSA. V lost 3 bases, J lost 5 bases, and 11 bases lay in between. The CDR3 here is CTSSLGPSDQPQHF. The CDR3 DNA is TGTACCAGCAGCTTGGGCCCGTCCGATCAGCCCCAGCATTTT.

The V and J genes are TRBV27 and TRBJ1-5, with a weak D call TRBD1 (6 bases). Germline assignment: CDR1 MNHEY and CDR2 SMNVEV (reference sequence). Trimming took 6 bases from V and 4 from J, leaving 22 bases between them. The CDR3 runs 17 residues. CDR3 in amino acids: CASSGGLGRGSNQPQHF. CDR3 in DNA: TGTGCCAGCAGCGGCGGATTGGGCAGGGGTAGTAATCAGCCCCAGCATTTT.

This clonotype was seen many times. The chain joins TRBV9 to TRBJ2-2; D gene unclear. The germline CDR1 and CDR2 sequences are SGDLS and YYNGEE. The CDR3 loop spans 12 amino acids. V was pared by 3 bases and J by 6 bases, with 6 bases between. CDR3 loop: CASSARPGELFF. Written as DNA, the CDR3 is TGTGCCAGCAGCGCACGACCCGGGGAGCTGTTTTTT.

The chain couples TRBV19 to TRBJ2-2, with a weak D call TRBD2 (7 bases). The ends were cut back, 4 bases at V and 4 bases at J, with 10 bases in the middle. CDR3 length: 14 amino acids. CDR1 is LNHDA, CDR2 SQIVND, per germline (reference sequence). CDR3 sequence (DNA): TGTGCCAGTAGTAAGGGGGGGACCACCGGGGAGCTGTTTTTT. This translates into CASSKGGTTGELFF.

The gene calls are TRBV3-1 and TRBJ2-7; no definite D call. The CDR3 runs to 11 residues. Trimming shortened V by 3 bases and J by 5 bases, and 5 bases separated the two germline ends. Germline V gene sequence: CDR1 LGHDT, CDR2 YNNKEL (reference sequence). The chain's CDR3 is CASSHRNEQYF. In DNA, the CDR3 is TGTGCCAGCAGCCATCGTAACGAGCAGTACTTC.

The chain couples TRBV12-3 or TRBV12-4 to TRBJ1-2; a weak D match, TRBD1 (5 bases). The V gene lost 6 bases and the J gene lost 4 bases, with 15 bases spanning the gap. The CDR3 length is 14 residues. This chain's CDR3 is CASRARDRSYGYTF. CDR3 DNA sequence: TGTGCCAGCAGAGCCCGGGACCGAAGCTATGGCTACACCTTC.

This clonotype has a count of ten or more. This chain connects TRBV7-8 to TRBJ1-3, with D unresolved. The V and J ends lost 1 base and 0 bases respectively, with 13 bases between them. Germline CDR1 is SGHVS and CDR2 is FQNEAQ. The CDR3 is made up of 17 amino acids. CDR3 in amino acids: CASSLGSGLSSGNTIYF. The CDR3 DNA reads as TGTGCCAGCAGCTTAGGGTCAGGCCTTAGCTCTGGAAACACCATATATTTT.

The chain links TRBV3-1 to TRBJ2-1; TRBD1 or TRBD2 may be the D gene (5 bases each). The CDR3 is made up of 14 amino acids. V was cut by 4 bases and J by 12 bases, with 19 bases left in between. Per the germline V gene, CDR1 is LGHDT and CDR2 is YNNKEL (reference sequence). CDR3 DNA: TGTGCCAGCAGCCGCGAGTTCGGGACCGAAGGGCAGTTCTTC. This translates into CASSREFGTEGQFF.

This clonotype was seen at least ten times. The genes are TRBV7-2 and TRBJ2-3; possibly TRBD2 for D (5 bases). Germline loops: CDR1 SGHTA, CDR2 FQGNSA. The CDR3 length is 14 residues. V was cut by 1 base and J by 7 bases, with 12 bases left in between. CDR3 sequence reads: CASSLVATTHTQYF. In nucleotides, the CDR3 is TGTGCCAGCAGCTTAGTAGCGACTACCCATACGCAGTATTTT.

The chain uses TRBV7-9 and TRBJ1-1; D call uncertain. Germline assignment: CDR1 SEHNR and CDR2 FQNEAQ (reference sequence). The V and J ends lost 1 base and 3 bases respectively, with 12 bases between them. The CDR3 is 15 residues long. The CDR3 DNA sequence: TGTGCCAGCAGCTTAGATTTGAGGGATCACACTGAAGCTTTCTTT. This translates into CASSLDLRDHTEAFF.

This clonotype appeared many times. This chain uses TRBV7-2 with TRBJ2-3; D is unclear. Trimming removed 5 bases at V and 8 bases at J, with 17 bases between. The length of the CDR3 is 14 residues. Germline V gives CDR1 SGHTA, CDR2 FQGNSA. The CDR3 loop reads CASSPLKVVGTQYF. CDR3 DNA: TGTGCCAGCAGCCCACTTAAGGTCGTAGGTACGCAGTATTTT.

The chain couples TRBV20-1 to TRBJ1-1, with a tentative D call TRBD1 (5 bases). The V gene lost 0 bases and the J gene lost 7 bases, with 18 bases spanning the gap. The CDR3 is made up of 15 amino acids. The germline gives CDR1 DFQATT, CDR2 SNEGSKA (reference sequence). For the CDR3, the DNA is TGCAGTGCTAGAGATAGTTCCAGGGAGACTGGTGAAGCTTTCTTT. This gives the protein CSARDSSRETGEAFF.

This clonotype was recorded at least ten times. The V gene is TRBV25-1, the J gene TRBJ2-3, with D possibly matching TRBD2 (7 bases). Trimming pared 10 bases from V and 4 bases from J, leaving 27 bases between. The CDR3 totals 17 residues. CDR1 MGHDK and CDR2 SYGVNS come from the germline V gene. The CDR3 loop is CATRGRGWILVADTQYF. CDR3 coding DNA: TGTGCCACCCGAGGGAGGGGGTGGATCCTGGTGGCAGATACGCAGTATTTT. The full variable domain, rest sourced from reference TRBV25-1 and TRBJ2-3, is EADIYQTPRYLVIGTGKKITLECSQTMGHDKMYWYQQDPGMELHLIHYSYGVNSTEKGDLSSESTVSRIRTEHFPLTLESARPSHTSQYLCATRGRGWILVADTQYFGPGTRLTVL.

The chain recombines TRBV19 with TRBJ2-1, with 12 bases lining up with TRBD2. Germline loops: CDR1 LNHDA, CDR2 SQIVND (reference sequence). The V and J ends lost 5 bases and 8 bases, in that order; junction bases with no gene match: 10. This CDR3 is built from 16 residues. DNA for the CDR3: TGTGCCAGTAGTCCCCAACTAGCGGGAGGTTTCCATGAGCAGTTCTTC. This gives the protein CASSPQLAGGFHEQFF.

The chain's CDR3 is CATSRGGTGLETQYF. CDR3 DNA sequence: TGTGCCACCAGCAGAGGCGGGACAGGGCTGGAGACCCAGTACTTC. This chain joins TRBV15 and TRBJ2-5; TRBD1 aligns across 9 bases. CDR1 LNHNV and CDR2 YYDKDF come from the germline V gene (reference sequence). CDR3 size: 15 residues. J gave up 5 bases and V 1 base, and 5 bases lay outside the gene matches.

In its sample, this clonotype was seen many times. V and J are TRBV7-8 and TRBJ2-7; D is perhaps TRBD2 (6 bases). The CDR3 consists of 14 residues. CDR1 is SGHVS and CDR2 is FQNEAQ in the germline V gene. The V and J ends lost 1 base and 2 bases respectively, with 9 bases between them. The CDR3 loop is CASSLGGDAYEQYF. The CDR3 DNA sequence: TGTGCCAGCAGCTTAGGCGGGGACGCCTACGAGCAGTACTTC.

This clonotype came up many times. The chain carries TRBV6-1 and TRBJ2-1; 9 bases map to TRBD2. V lost 6 bases to trimming and J lost 7 bases; unmatched junction nucleotides: 10. CDR1 MNHNS and CDR2 SASEGT come from the germline V gene. This CDR3 has 15 residues. The CDR3 sequence is CASSGRSSGSNEQFF. In DNA form, the CDR3 reads TGTGCCAGCAGCGGAAGGAGTAGCGGGAGTAATGAGCAGTTCTTC.